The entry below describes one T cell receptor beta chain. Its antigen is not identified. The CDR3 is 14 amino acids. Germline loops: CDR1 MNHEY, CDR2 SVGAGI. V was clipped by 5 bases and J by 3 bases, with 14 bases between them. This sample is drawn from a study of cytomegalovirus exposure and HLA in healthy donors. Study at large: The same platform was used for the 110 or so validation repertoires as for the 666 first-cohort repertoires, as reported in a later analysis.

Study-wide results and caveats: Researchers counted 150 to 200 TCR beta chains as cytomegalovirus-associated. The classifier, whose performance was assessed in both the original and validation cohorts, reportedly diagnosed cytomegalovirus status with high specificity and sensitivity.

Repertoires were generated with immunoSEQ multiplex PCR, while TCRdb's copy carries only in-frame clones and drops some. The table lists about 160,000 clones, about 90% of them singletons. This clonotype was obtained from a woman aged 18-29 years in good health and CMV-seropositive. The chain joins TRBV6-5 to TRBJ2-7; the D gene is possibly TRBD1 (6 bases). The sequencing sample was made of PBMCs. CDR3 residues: CASSLQGPHYEQYF. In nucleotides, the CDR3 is TGTGCCAGCAGTCTACAGGGACCCCACTACGAGCAGTACTTC.